This T cell receptor beta chain is from a study of glioma-infiltrating T cells. Broader study findings: CDR3 overlap between tissue and blood was very small. Gliomas, especially low-grade, showed above-expected tissue-blood divergence; non-neoplastic patients showed below.

The iRepertoire nested amplicon-rescue multiplex PCR amplified TCR alpha and beta CDR3s from RNA. For one-step reverse transcription and amplification, 100-400 ng of tissue mRNA or PBMC total RNA was used. MiXCR, run by TCRdb on the multiplex PCR reads, gives a single entry per CDR3 protein. The sample shows 9,500 to 13,000 distinct CDR3 sequences, around three fifths of them seen only once. Turning to this clonotype: As yet, its antigen is unknown. One end of the junction fails to match germline, which may point to a read error.

From germline, CDR1 is KGHDR and CDR2 SFDVKD. The CDR3 extends over 19 amino acids. Sequencing used glioma tissue, nonneoplastic brain tissue, or PBMCs (not recorded which). The clonotype originates from a human donor with low-grade glioma or glioblastoma, undergoing nonglioma brain surgery, or in good health (not recorded which). The V gene is TRBV24-1, the J gene TRBJ1-2; no firm D call. CDR3 DNA sequence: TGTGCCACCAGTTATTTCCCAACCCCGACTGAAGCTCCCAACTACGGCTACACCTTC. This codes for CATSYFPTPTEAPNYGYTF.